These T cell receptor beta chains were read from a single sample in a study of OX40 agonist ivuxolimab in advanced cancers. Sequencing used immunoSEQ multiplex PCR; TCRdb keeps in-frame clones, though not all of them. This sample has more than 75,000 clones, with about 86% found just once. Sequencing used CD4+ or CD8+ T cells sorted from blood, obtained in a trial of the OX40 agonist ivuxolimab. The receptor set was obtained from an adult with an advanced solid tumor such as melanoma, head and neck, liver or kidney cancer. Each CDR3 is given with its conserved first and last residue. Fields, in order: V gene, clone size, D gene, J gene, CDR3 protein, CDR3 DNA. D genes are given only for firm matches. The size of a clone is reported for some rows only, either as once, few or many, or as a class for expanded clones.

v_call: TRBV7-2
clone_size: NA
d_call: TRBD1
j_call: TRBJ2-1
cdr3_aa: CASSTPGERGRNEQFF
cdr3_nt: TGTGCCAGCAGCACCCCAGGGGAGAGGGGGCGGAATGAGCAGTTCTTC

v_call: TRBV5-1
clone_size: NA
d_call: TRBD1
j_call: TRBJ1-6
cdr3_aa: CASSPQGQGISDSPLHF
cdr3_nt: TGCGCCAGCAGCCCACAGGGACAGGGGATTTCCGATTCACCCCTCCACTTT

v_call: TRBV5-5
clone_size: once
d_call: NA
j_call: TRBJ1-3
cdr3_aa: CASSSGPGNTIYF
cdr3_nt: TGTGCCAGCAGCTCGGGACCGGGAAACACCATATATTTT

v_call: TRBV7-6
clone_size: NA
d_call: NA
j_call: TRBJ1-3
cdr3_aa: CASSLMSGGAGNTIYF
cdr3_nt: TGTGCCAGCAGCTTAATGAGTGGTGGGGCTGGAAACACCATATATTTT

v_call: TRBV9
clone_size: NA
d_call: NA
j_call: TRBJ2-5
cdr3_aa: CASSPGGTRGAGTQYF
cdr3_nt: TGTGCCAGCAGCCCAGGGGGGACTAGAGGGGCCGGGACCCAGTACTTC

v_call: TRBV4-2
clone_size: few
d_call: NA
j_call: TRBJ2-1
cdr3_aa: CASSQEGQKGQFF
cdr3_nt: TGTGCCAGCAGCCAAGAAGGACAGAAGGGGCAGTTCTTC

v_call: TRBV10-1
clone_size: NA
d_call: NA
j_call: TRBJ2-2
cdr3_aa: CATEGANTGELFF
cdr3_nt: TGCGCCACCGAGGGGGCGAACACCGGGGAGCTGTTTTTT

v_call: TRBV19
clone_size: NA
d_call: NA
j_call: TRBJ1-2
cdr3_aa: CASSIAPPVGYTF
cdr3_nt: TGTGCCAGTAGTATAGCACCTCCGGTTGGCTACACCTTC

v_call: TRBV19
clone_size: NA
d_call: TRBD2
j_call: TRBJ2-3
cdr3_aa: CASSSRTSGADTQYF
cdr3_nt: TGTGCCAGTAGTAGCCGGACTAGCGGGGCAGATACGCAGTATTTT

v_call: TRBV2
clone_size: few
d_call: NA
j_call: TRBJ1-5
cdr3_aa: CASRSGGASSHSNQPQHF
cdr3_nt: TGTGCCAGCAGGTCGGGGGGCGCTTCCTCTCATAGCAATCAGCCCCAGCATTTT

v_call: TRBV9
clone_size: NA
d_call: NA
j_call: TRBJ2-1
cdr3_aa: CASSVDLNEQFF
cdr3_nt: TGTGCCAGCAGCGTAGATTTAAATGAGCAGTTCTTC

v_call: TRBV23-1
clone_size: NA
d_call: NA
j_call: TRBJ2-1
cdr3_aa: CASSQGWFINNEQFF
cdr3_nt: TGCGCCAGCAGTCAAGGGTGGTTTATCAACAATGAGCAGTTCTTC

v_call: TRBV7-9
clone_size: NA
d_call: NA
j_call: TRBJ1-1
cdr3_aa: CASSLPTVSVNTEAFF
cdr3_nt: TGTGCCAGCAGCTTACCGACAGTTTCTGTGAACACTGAAGCTTTCTTT

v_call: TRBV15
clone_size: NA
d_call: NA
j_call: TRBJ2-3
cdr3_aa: CATKDYTTDTQYF
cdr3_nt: TGTGCCACGAAGGACTACACCACAGATACGCAGTATTTT

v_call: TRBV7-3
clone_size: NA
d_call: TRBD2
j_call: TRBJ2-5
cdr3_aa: CASSRSGSQETQYF
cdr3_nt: TGTGCCAGCAGCCGTAGCGGGAGCCAAGAGACCCAGTACTTC